The 28 T cell receptor beta chains below come from one sample, sequenced in a study of PD-L1 blockade in urothelial cancer (dated by TCRdb to 2015 to 2018). Libraries were made using the immunoSEQ multiplex PCR assay. This immuneACCESS table, as held by TCRdb, lists in-frame sequences with V and J called but not all clones. Of the missing ones, under half trace to an unresolved V gene in checked studies; the others have no known cause. A total of about 88,000 clones appear in this sample, more than 90% of them only once. The top ten constitute 8.5% to 9.5% of the sample. The sample consisted of PBMCs, taken around atezolizumab (anti-PD-L1) treatment. Every receptor here comes from a man in his 60s with urothelial cancer.

V gene TRBV5-4 combines with J gene TRBJ2-7; TRBD1 aligns across 8 bases. Germline CDR1 is SGHNT and CDR2 is YYREEE (reference sequence). V was clipped by 3 bases and J by 3 bases; unmatched bases: 8. The CDR3 runs to 15 residues. CDR3 protein: CASSSKDRANYEQYF. In DNA form, the CDR3 reads TGTGCCAGCAGCTCCAAGGACAGGGCGAACTACGAGCAGTACTTC.

CDR3 loop: CASSEGTAGNTIYF. Written as DNA, the CDR3 is TGCGCCAGCAGTGAGGGGACTGCTGGAAACACCATATATTTT. The chain combines TRBV10-1 with TRBJ1-3; TRBD1 is a possible D gene (5 bases). V was trimmed by 2 bases and J by 2 bases, leaving 7 bases between them. From germline, CDR1 is WNHNN and CDR2 SYGVQD (reference sequence). CDR3 length equals 14 residues.

The chain uses TRBV6-5 and TRBJ2-7; 7 nucleotides line up with TRBD1. CDR1 MNHEY and CDR2 SVGAGI come from the germline V gene. Trimming took 4 bases from V and 3 from J; bases not matched to a gene: 6. This CDR3 has 14 amino acids. The CDR3: CASSLQGTNYEQYF. CDR3 DNA: TGTGCCAGCAGTTTACAGGGGACAAACTACGAGCAGTACTTC.

The chain recombines TRBV4-2 with TRBJ2-7; the match to TRBD1 covers 8 bases. CDR3 length: 20 amino acids. The germline CDR1 and CDR2 sequences are LGHNA and YNFKEQ. V was pared by 0 bases and J by 3 bases, with 19 bases of the junction left unmatched. In DNA, the CDR3 is TGTGCCAGCAGCCAAGAAGACCGACGCTCAGACCAGGGGGCATTCTACGAGCAGTACTTC. It translates to CASSQEDRRSDQGAFYEQYF.

This clone was observed a single time. The V gene is TRBV5-1, the J gene TRBJ2-3; TRBD2 aligns across 9 bases. The CDR3 runs 13 residues. Germline lookup yields CDR1 SGHRS and CDR2 YFSETQ. The V and J ends lost 6 bases and 6 bases, in that order; junction bases with no gene match: 5. CDR3 loop: CASKTSGGDTQYF. The CDR3 DNA reads as TGCGCCAGCAAGACTAGCGGCGGGGATACGCAGTATTTT.

This chain links TRBV5-4 with TRBJ2-6; possible D gene TRBD2, 7 bases. The V end was cut by 1 base, the J end by 3 bases, with 11 bases between. In germline, CDR1 is SGHNT, CDR2 YYREEE (reference sequence). This CDR3 has 16 amino acids. The CDR3 region is CASSLTRGGGANVLTF. DNA of the CDR3: TGTGCCAGCAGCTTGACGAGGGGGGGTGGGGCCAACGTCCTGACTTTC.

The rearrangement joins TRBV7-2 to TRBJ2-7; 10 bases line up with TRBD2. The CDR3 consists of 16 residues. V was pared by 1 base and J by 0 bases, with 3 bases of the junction left unmatched. From germline, CDR1 is SGHTA and CDR2 FQGNSA. CDR3 coding DNA: TGTGCCAGCAGCTTAGGGGGACTAGCGAACTCCTACGAGCAGTACTTC. Its translation: CASSLGGLANSYEQYF.

This chain connects TRBV5-1 to TRBJ1-4; possibly TRBD1 for D (5 bases). This CDR3 has 18 residues. Trimming pared 3 bases from V and 8 bases from J, leaving 26 bases between. CDR1 is SGHRS and CDR2 is YFSETQ in the germline V gene. CDR3 loop: CASSSRPTGEGYGEKLFF. The DNA of the CDR3 is TGCGCCAGCAGCTCCAGACCGACGGGGGAGGGTTACGGAGAAAAACTGTTTTTT.

A single count supports this clone. For the CDR3, the DNA is TGCAGCGCTAGCGGGGGGGCCGAAGGGAAAGATACGCAGTATTTT. This translates into CSASGGAEGKDTQYF. The chain employs TRBV29-1 and TRBJ2-3; 12 bases map to TRBD2. Germline V gene data show CDR1 as SQVTM and CDR2 as ANQGSEA. CDR3 length: 15 amino acids. V lost 7 bases, J lost 5 bases, and 10 bases stayed unmatched.

The chain couples TRBV12-2 to TRBJ2-7; the table gives TRBD2 as D, unverified against the DNA. TRBV12-2 is reported as a pseudogene. The CDR3 extends over 15 amino acids. CDR3 sequence reads: CASRSRLAGYYEQYF. The CDR3 DNA reads TGTGCAAGTCGCTCGCGTCTAGCGGGGTACTACGAGCAGTACTTC.

This rearrangement joins TRBV19 to TRBJ1-2; TRBD1 aligns across 7 bases. The CDR3 has 15 residues. In germline, CDR1 is LNHDA, CDR2 SQIVND (reference sequence). J was trimmed by 2 bases and V by 3 bases; bases with no gene match: 6. CDR3 loop: CASSITRDSNYGYTF. As DNA, the CDR3 is TGTGCCAGTAGTATCACCCGGGACAGCAACTATGGCTACACCTTC.

The rearrangement uses TRBV23-1 and TRBJ1-1; no clear D. TRBV23-1 is identified as an open reading frame with a role that is uncertain. The V end lost 2 bases, the J end lost 4 bases, and 17 bases lay between the germline ends. The CDR3 runs to 16 residues. Written as DNA, the CDR3 is TGCGCCAGCAGTCAAATCACCCTCTCAGTGTGCACTGAAGCTTTCTTT. Its protein product is CASSQITLSVCTEAFF.

The chain is built from TRBV28 and TRBJ2-3; possible D gene TRBD2, 5 bases. The CDR3 has 12 residues. V was trimmed by 6 bases and J by 5 bases, leaving 9 bases between them. Germline-derived CDR1 and CDR2 are MDHEN and SYDVKM. The CDR3 nucleotides read TGTGCCAGCAGGCGGAGCGGAGATACGCAGTATTTT. Protein: CASRRSGDTQYF.

The chain joins TRBV6-5 to TRBJ2-4, with 7 bases matching TRBD1. J lost 2 bases, V lost 5 bases, and 3 bases had no gene match. This CDR3 is 14 amino acids long. Germline CDR1 reads MNHEY; CDR2 reads SVGAGI. This CDR3 reads CASSRGQTKNIQYF. The CDR3 coding sequence is TGTGCCAGCAGTAGGGGGCAGACCAAAAACATTCAGTACTTC.

V and J are TRBV7-9 and TRBJ1-4; 10 positions agree with TRBD1. CDR1 and CDR2 from the germline V gene are SEHNR and FQNEAQ (reference sequence). V shed 5 bases, J shed 8 bases, and the junction held 5 bases outside the gene matches. The CDR3 covers 14 residues. The CDR3 sequence is CASSPDRGLEKLFF. CDR3 in DNA: TGTGCCAGCAGCCCCGACAGGGGGCTAGAAAAACTGTTTTTT.

V is TRBV5-1 and J is TRBJ2-3, with D perhaps TRBD2 (7 bases). The CDR3 covers 15 residues. Trimming left V 0 bases short and J 5 bases short, with 13 bases between. Looked up from germline, CDR1 is SGHRS and CDR2 is YFSETQ. The CDR3 loop is CASSLEWGGEDTQYF. In DNA form, the CDR3 reads TGCGCCAGCAGCTTGGAGTGGGGGGGCGAAGATACGCAGTATTTT.

The V and J genes are TRBV25-1 and TRBJ2-3; 10 nucleotides match TRBD2. The germline gives CDR1 MGHDK, CDR2 SYGVNS. The V segment lost 5 bases and the J segment 5 bases; nucleotides outside the gene matches: 7. The CDR3 spans 15 residues. The CDR3: CASSHSGGRVDTQYF. The CDR3 coding sequence is TGTGCCAGCAGTCATAGCGGGGGGCGGGTAGATACGCAGTATTTT.

The rearrangement uses TRBV27 and TRBJ2-1; D might be TRBD1 (6 bases). The V and J ends lost 2 bases and 9 bases respectively, with 11 bases between them. CDR1 and CDR2 from the germline V gene are MNHEY and SMNVEV (reference sequence). The CDR3 spans 13 residues. CDR3 DNA sequence: TGTGCCAGCAGTTTAAACAGGGCTGGTGAGCAGTTCTTC. Its translation is CASSLNRAGEQFF.

This chain joins TRBV6-5 and TRBJ2-7, with 7 bases matching TRBD1. From germline, CDR1 is MNHEY and CDR2 SVGAGI. This CDR3 region has 15 residues. The V and J ends lost 0 bases and 11 bases, in that order; junction bases with no gene match: 13. The CDR3 DNA is TGTGCCAGCAGTTACTCTCGACAGGGTCGGTCTTACGAGTACTTC. Amino acids: CASSYSRQGRSYEYF.

The chain uses TRBV30 and TRBJ2-5, with 10 nucleotides matching TRBD1. The V segment lost 4 bases and the J segment 2 bases; nucleotides outside the gene matches: 4. The CDR3 is made up of 14 amino acids. Germline V lookup: CDR1 GTSNPN, CDR2 SVGIG (reference sequence). The CDR3 spells CAWNRQGAQETQYF. The CDR3 DNA is TGTGCCTGGAATCGACAGGGGGCTCAAGAGACCCAGTACTTC.

This chain links TRBV7-2 with TRBJ2-1; TRBD1 might be the D (8 bases). Germline loops: CDR1 SGHTA, CDR2 FQGNSA. Between the trimmed V and J ends, which lost 8 bases and 7 bases, there was a span of 21 bases. This CDR3 region has 15 residues. CDR3 nucleotides: TGTGCCAGCGGGCGGGGGCAGGGGGCGCAGAATGAGCAGTTCTTC. It encodes CASGRGQGAQNEQFF.

CDR3 sequence: CASSQDDRGSESEQFF. The CDR3 DNA sequence: TGCGCCAGCAGCCAAGACGACAGGGGCAGTGAGTCTGAGCAGTTCTTC. J is TRBJ2-1 and V is TRBV4-1; 8 bases agree with TRBD1. The CDR3 has 16 amino acids. The J segment lost 9 bases and the V segment lost 0 bases, leaving 10 bases of the junction unmatched. Looked up from germline, CDR1 is MGHRA and CDR2 is YSYEKL.

This clone showed up just a few times. A read error may produce the germline difference seen at one junction end. The chain employs TRBV5-1 and TRBJ1-1, with D possibly matching TRBD1 (5 bases). Germline-derived CDR1 and CDR2 are SGHRS and YFSETQ. This CDR3 contains 17 residues. The DNA for the CDR3 is TGCGCCAGCAGGTTGGCCCTCTCGACAGCCTTGAACACTGAAGCTTTCTTT. It specifies CASRLALSTALNTEAFF.

The V call is TRBV7-2, the J call TRBJ2-2; possibly TRBD1 for D (6 bases). CDR3 length equals 14 residues. Germline values: CDR1 SGHTA, CDR2 FQGNSA. Between the trimmed V and J ends, which lost 6 bases and 5 bases, there was a span of 13 bases. In nucleotides, the CDR3 is TGTGCCAGCAGGTACAGGGTCGGTACCGGGGAGCTGTTTTTT. It yields the protein CASRYRVGTGELFF.

This clone was counted once. The V gene is TRBV6-6, the J gene TRBJ1-1; D is possibly TRBD1 (5 bases). This CDR3 comprises 16 residues. Trimming removed 6 bases at V and 1 base at J, with 18 bases between. The V gene's germline CDR1 is MNHNY and CDR2 SVGAGI (reference sequence). The CDR3: CASSRGGGFTNTEAFF. CDR3 bases: TGTGCCAGCAGCCGCGGGGGGGGATTTACGAACACTGAAGCTTTCTTT.

V usage is TRBV6-6 and J usage is TRBJ2-1, with 7 bases matching TRBD2. Trimming removed 2 bases from V and 4 bases from J; junction bases left unmatched: 8. The V gene's germline CDR1 is MNHNY and CDR2 SVGAGI (reference sequence). The CDR3 has 16 residues. CDR3 loop: CASSYLSGTIYNEQFF. CDR3 nucleotide sequence: TGTGCCAGCAGTTACCTGAGCGGGACGATATACAATGAGCAGTTCTTC.

The chain links TRBV4-1 to TRBJ1-6; 9 nucleotides agree with TRBD1. Germline loops: CDR1 MGHRA, CDR2 YSYEKL. Trimming took 0 bases from V and 7 from J; bases not matched to a gene: 7. This CDR3 has 17 residues. In nucleotides, the CDR3 is TGCGCCAGCAGCCAAGATGTAACAGGGGGCGCGAATTCACCCCTCCACTTT. Its protein product is CASSQDVTGGANSPLHF.

The chain employs TRBV5-1 and TRBJ1-5; 10 bases match TRBD1. The CDR3 is 17 residues long. The J segment lost 2 bases and the V segment lost 0 bases, leaving 5 bases of the junction unmatched. Germline CDR1 reads SGHRS; CDR2 reads YFSETQ. The CDR3 bases are TGCGCCAGCAGCTTGGGGGACAGGGGTCGGGGCAATCAGCCCCAGCATTTT. It is translated as CASSLGDRGRGNQPQHF.